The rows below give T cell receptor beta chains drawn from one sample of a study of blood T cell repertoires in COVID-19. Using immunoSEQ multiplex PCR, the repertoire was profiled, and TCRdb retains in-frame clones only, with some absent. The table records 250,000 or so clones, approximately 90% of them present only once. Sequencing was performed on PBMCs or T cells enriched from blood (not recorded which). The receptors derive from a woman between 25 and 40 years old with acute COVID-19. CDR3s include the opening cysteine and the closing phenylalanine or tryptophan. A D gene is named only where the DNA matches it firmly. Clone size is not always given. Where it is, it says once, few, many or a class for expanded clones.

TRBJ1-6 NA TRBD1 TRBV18 TGTGCCAGCTCACCTAGGCAGGGGGATAATTCACCCCTCCACTTT CASSPRQGDNSPLHF
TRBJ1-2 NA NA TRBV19 TGTGCCAGTAGTGAGGGTATCCACTATGGCTACACCTTC CASSEGIHYGYTF
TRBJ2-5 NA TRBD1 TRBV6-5 TGTGCCAGCAGTTACTCCGGGACAGCCAAAGAGACCCAGTACTTC CASSYSGTAKETQYF
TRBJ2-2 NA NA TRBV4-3 TGCGCCAGCAGCCAAGTTCGCGGGGGACACAACACCGGGGAGCTGTTTTTT CASSQVRGGHNTGELFF
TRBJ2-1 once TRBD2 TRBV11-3 TGTGCCAGCAGCTTAGCGGGGGGAGGCGATGAGCAGTTCTTC CASSLAGGGDEQFF
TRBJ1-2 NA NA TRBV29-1 TGCAGCGTTAAAAAGCGACAGGACTATGGCTACACCTTC CSVKKRQDYGYTF
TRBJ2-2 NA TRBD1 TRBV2 TGTGCCAGCAGTGGGGACAGGGAATGGGGCGGGGAGCTGTTTTTT CASSGDREWGGELFF
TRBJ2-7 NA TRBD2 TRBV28 TGTGCCAGCAGTTTATCTCCACTAGCGGGGGTGAGGTACGAGCAGTACTTC CASSLSPLAGVRYEQYF
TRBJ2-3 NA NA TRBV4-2 TGTGCCAGCAGCCAAGAGAGGGCAGGCCTCATAGATACGCAGTATTTT CASSQERAGLIDTQYF
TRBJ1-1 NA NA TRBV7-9 TGTGCCAGCAGCCGAGGCGGGGGAGGCACTGAAGCTTTCTTT CASSRGGGGTEAFF
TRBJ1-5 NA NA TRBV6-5 TGTGCCAGCAGTTTTCCGGGTCAGAATCAGCCCCAGCATTTT CASSFPGQNQPQHF
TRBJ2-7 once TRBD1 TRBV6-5 TGTGCCAGCAGTTGGGACAGGACCGCCTACGAGCAGTACTTC CASSWDRTAYEQYF
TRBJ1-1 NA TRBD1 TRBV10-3 TGTGCCATCAGGCAAGACAGGGTGAACACTGAAGCTTTCTTT CAIRQDRVNTEAFF
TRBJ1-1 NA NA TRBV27 TGTGCCTGCCGCGGGGGCGGCGGGGTGAACACTGAAGCTTTCTTT CACRGGGGVNTEAFF
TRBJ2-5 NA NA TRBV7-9 TGTGCCAGCAGCTTAGCGTCAGGGGGGCAAGAGACCCAGTACTTC CASSLASGGQETQYF
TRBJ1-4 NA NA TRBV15 TGTGCCACCAGCAGCGCAGGAGGTGGAGATAATGAAAAACTGTTTTTT CATSSAGGGDNEKLFF
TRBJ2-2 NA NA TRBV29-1 TGCAGCGTTGGTATATTTGGGGCAGGGATTAACACCGGGGAGCTGTTTTTT CSVGIFGAGINTGELFF
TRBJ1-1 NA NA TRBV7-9 TGTGCCAGCAGCCCCATAGGGGAGGCGAACACTGAAGCTTTCTTT CASSPIGEANTEAFF
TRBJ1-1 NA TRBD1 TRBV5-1 TGCGCCAGCCAACCGGGACAGGGGACGTGGCGAGCTTTCTTT CASQPGQGTWRAFF
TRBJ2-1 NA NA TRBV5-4 TGTGCCAGCAGCTTCCCGGGAGAGCAGTTCTTC CASSFPGEQFF
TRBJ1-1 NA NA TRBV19 TGTGCCAGTAAACTCTTTCTTGGACAGCGGCTTGAAGCTTTCTTT CASKLFLGQRLEAFF
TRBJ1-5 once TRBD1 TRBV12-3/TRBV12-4 TGTGCCAGCAGGACAGGGAACAATCAGCCCCAGCATTTT CASRTGNNQPQHF
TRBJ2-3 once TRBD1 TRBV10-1 TGCGCCAGCAGTGACTCGGGACAGGGGACAGATACGCAGTATTTT CASSDSGQGTDTQYF
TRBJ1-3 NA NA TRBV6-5 TGTGCCAGCAGATTCTCCGAGGGAGATTTAAACACCATATATTTT CASRFSEGDLNTIYF
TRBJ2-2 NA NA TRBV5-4 TGTGCCAGCAGCCCGACTAGATACACCGGGGAGCTGTTTTTT CASSPTRYTGELFF
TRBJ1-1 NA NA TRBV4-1 TGCGCCAGCAGCCAACCGACTATCAGGAACACTGAAGCTTTCTTT CASSQPTIRNTEAFF